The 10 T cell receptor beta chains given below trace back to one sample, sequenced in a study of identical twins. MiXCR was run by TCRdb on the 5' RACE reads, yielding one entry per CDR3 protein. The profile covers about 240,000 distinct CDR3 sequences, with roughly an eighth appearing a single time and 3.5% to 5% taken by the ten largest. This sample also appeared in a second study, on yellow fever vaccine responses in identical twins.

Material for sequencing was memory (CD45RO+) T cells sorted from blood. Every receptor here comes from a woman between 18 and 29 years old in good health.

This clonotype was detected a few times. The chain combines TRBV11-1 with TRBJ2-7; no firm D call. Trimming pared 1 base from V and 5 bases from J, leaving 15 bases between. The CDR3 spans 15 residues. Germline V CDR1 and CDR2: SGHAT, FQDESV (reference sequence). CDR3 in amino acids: CASSLVGFLEDEQYF. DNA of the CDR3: TGTGCCAGCAGCTTAGTAGGGTTTTTGGAAGACGAGCAGTACTTC.

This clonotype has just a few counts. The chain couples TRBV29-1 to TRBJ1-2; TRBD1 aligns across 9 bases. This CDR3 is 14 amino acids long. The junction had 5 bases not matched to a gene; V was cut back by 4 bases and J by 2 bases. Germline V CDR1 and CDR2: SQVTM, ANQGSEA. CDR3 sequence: CSVGGDRDNYGYTF. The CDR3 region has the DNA TGCAGCGTTGGGGGGGACAGGGACAACTATGGCTACACCTTC.

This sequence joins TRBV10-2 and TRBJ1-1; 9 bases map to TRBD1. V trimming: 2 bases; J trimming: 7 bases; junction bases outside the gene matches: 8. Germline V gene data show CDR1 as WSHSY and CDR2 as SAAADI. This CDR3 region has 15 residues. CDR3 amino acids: CASSEPGQGGGEAFF. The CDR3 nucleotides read TGCGCCAGCAGTGAGCCGGGACAGGGTGGGGGTGAAGCTTTCTTT.

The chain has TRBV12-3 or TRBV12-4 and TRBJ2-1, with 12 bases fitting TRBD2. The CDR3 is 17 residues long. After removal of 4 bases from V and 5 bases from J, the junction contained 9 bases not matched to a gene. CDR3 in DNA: TGTGCCAGCAGTTCTTTGCCTAGCGGGAGGGGGGACAATGAGCAGTTCTTC. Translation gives CASSSLPSGRGDNEQFF.

The CDR3 nucleotides read TGCGCCAGCAGCTCCGGGGGCTCACCCTACGAGCAGTACTTC. Its protein product is CASSSGGSPYEQYF. The V and J genes are TRBV5-1 and TRBJ2-7, with D perhaps TRBD1 or TRBD2 (6 bases each). V was cut by 3 bases and J by 2 bases, with 12 bases left in between. The germline V gene has CDR1 SGHRS and CDR2 YFSETQ. The CDR3 totals 14 residues.

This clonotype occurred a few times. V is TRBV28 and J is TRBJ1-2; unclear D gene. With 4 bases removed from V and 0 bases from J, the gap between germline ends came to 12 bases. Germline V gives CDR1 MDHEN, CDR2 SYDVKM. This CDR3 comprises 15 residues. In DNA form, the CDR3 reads TGTGCCAGCAGTTCTACAAGTTCCGCTAACTATGGCTACACCTTC. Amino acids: CASSSTSSANYGYTF.

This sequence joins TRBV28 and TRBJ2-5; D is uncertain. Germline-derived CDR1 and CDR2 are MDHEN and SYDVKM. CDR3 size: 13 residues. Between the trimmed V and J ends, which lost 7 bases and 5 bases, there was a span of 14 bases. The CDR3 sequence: CASKDHRAETQYF. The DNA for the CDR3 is TGTGCCAGCAAAGACCATAGGGCCGAGACCCAGTACTTC.

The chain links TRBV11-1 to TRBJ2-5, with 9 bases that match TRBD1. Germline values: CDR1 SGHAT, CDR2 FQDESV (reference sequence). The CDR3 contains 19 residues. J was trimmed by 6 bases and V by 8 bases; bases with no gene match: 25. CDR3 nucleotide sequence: TGTGCCAGCTCCTCACGGACAGGGGCCGCAGAATCGCTGAGGAAGACCCAGTACTTC. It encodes CASSSRTGAAESLRKTQYF.

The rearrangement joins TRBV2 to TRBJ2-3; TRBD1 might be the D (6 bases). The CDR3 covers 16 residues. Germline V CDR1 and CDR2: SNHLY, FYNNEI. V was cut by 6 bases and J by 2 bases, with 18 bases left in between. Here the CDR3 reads CASRPRDKTYTDTQYF. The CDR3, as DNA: TGTGCCAGCAGACCACGGGACAAAACCTACACAGATACGCAGTATTTT.

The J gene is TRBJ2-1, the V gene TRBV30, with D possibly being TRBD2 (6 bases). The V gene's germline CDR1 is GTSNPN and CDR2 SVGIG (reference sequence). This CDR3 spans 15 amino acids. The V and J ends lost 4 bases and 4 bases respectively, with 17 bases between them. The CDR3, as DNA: TGTGCCTGGAAAAAGGCGGGGAGCCGTTACAATGAGCAGTTCTTC. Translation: CAWKKAGSRYNEQFF. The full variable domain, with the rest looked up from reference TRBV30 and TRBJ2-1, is SQTIHQWPATLVQPVGSPLSLECTVEGTSNPNLYWYRQAAGRGLQLLFYSVGIGQISSEVPQNLSASRPQDRQFILSSKKLLLSDSGFYLCAWKKAGSRYNEQFFGPGTRLTVL.